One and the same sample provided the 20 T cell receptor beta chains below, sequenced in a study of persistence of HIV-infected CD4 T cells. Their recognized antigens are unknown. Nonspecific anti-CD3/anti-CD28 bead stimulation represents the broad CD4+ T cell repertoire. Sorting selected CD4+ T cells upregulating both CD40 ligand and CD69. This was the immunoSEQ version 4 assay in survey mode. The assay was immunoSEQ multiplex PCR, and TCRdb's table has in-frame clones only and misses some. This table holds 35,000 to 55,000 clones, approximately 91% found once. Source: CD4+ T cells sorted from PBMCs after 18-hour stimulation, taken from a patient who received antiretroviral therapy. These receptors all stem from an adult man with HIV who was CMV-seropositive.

This CDR3 reads CASSQRGATEAFF. The CDR3 nucleotides read TGTGCCAGCAGCCAAAGAGGGGCCACTGAAGCTTTCTTT. The chain couples TRBV14 to TRBJ1-1; possibly TRBD1 for D (5 bases). Trimming took 2 bases from V and 4 from J, leaving 8 bases between them. Germline assignment: CDR1 SGHDN and CDR2 FVKESK. The CDR3 has 13 amino acids.

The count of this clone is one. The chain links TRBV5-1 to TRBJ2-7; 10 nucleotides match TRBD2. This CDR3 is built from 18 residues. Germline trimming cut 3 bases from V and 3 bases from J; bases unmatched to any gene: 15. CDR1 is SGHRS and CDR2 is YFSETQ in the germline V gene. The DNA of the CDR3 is TGCGCCAGCAGCTACCAACTAGCGGGGTCCTCGCAAGTCTACGAGCAGTACTTC. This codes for CASSYQLAGSSQVYEQYF.

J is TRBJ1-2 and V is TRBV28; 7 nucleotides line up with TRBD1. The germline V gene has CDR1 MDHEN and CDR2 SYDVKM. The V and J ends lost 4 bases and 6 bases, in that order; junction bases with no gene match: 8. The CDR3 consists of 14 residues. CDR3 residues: CASSSSGTANGYTF. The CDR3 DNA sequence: TGTGCCAGCAGTTCATCCGGGACAGCCAATGGCTACACCTTC.

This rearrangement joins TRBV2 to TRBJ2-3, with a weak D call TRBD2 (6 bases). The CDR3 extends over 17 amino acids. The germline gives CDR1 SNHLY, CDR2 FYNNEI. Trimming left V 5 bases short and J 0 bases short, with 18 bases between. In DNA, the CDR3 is TGTGCCAGCAGTACGCTTCGTGGCGGGGATAGCACAGATACGCAGTATTTT. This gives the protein CASSTLRGGDSTDTQYF.

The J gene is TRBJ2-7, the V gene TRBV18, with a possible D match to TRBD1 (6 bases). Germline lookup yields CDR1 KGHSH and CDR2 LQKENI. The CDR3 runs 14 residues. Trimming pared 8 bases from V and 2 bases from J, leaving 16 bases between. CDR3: CASRLTGNTYEQYF. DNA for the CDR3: TGTGCCAGCCGCCTGACAGGAAACACCTACGAGCAGTACTTC.

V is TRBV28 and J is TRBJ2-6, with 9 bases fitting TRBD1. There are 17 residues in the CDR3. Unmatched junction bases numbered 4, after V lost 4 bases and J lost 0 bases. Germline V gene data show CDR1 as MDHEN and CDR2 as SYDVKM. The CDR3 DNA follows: TGTGCCAGCAGTTCCGGGACAGGGATCTCTGGGGCCAACGTCCTGACTTTC. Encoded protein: CASSSGTGISGANVLTF.

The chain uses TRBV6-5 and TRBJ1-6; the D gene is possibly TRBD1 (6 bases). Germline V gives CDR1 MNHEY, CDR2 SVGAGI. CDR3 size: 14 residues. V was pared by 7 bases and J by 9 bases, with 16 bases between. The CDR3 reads CASTPGAGLSPLHF. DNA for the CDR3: TGTGCCAGCACCCCGGGGGCCGGGCTTTCACCCCTCCACTTT.

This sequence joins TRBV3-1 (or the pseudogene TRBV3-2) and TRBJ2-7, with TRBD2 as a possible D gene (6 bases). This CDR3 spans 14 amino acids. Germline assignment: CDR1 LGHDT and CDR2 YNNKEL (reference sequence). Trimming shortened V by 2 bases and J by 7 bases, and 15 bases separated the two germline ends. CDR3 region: CASSQLSGVVEQYF. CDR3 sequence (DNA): TGTGCCAGCAGCCAACTGTCGGGGGTGGTGGAGCAGTACTTC.

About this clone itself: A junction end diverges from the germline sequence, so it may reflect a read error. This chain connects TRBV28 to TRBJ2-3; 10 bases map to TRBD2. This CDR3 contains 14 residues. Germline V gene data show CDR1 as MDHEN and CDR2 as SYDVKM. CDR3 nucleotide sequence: TGTGCCGGCAGCGGGGGGGCCATCGCAGATACGCAGTATTTT. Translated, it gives CAGSGGAIADTQYF.

CDR3 coding DNA: TGTGCCAGCAGTGAAGTTCCCGGGACAGCCTCCTACGAGCAGTACTTC. This codes for CASSEVPGTASYEQYF. The chain combines TRBV6-1 with TRBJ2-7, with TRBD1 matching over 7 bases. Germline CDR1 is MNHNS and CDR2 is SASEGT. The ends lost 1 base at V and 0 bases at J; junction bases unmatched: 6. CDR3 length: 16 amino acids.

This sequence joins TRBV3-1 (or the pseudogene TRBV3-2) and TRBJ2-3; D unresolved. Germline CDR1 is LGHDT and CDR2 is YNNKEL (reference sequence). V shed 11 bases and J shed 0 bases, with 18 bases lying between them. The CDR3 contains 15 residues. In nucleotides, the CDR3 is TGTGCCTCCTCCGTGGCCGGGCTGAGCACAGATACGCAGTATTTT. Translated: CASSVAGLSTDTQYF.

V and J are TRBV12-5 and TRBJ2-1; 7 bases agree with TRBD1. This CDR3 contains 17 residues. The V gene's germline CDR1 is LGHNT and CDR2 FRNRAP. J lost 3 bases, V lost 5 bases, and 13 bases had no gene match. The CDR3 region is CASGLGLGGVFYNEQFF. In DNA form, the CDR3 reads TGTGCTAGTGGTCTTGGGTTAGGGGGCGTCTTCTACAATGAGCAGTTCTTC.

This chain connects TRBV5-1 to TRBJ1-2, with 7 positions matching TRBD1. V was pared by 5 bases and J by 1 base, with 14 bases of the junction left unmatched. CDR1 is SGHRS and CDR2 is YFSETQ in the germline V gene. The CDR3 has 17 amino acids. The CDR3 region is CASSAPTGQTLNYGYTF. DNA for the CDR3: TGCGCCAGCAGTGCGCCGACAGGGCAAACCCTTAACTATGGCTACACCTTC.

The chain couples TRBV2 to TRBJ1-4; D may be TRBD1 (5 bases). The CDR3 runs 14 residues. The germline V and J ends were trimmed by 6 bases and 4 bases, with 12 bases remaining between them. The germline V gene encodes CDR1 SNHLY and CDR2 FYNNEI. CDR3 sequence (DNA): TGTGCCAGCAGGACGGGACGGGGTAATGAAAAACTGTTTTTT. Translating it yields CASRTGRGNEKLFF. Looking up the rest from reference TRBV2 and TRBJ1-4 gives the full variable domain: EPEVTQTPSHQVTQMGQEVILRCVPISNHLYFYWYRQILGQKVEFLVSFYNNEISEKSEIFDDQFSVERPDGSNFTLKIRSTKLEDSAMYFCASRTGRGNEKLFFGSGTQLSVL.

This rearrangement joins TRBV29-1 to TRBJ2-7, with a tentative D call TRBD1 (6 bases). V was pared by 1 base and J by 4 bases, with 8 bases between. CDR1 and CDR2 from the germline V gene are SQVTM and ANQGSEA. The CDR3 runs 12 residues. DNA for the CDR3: TGCAGCGTTGAAGTCAGGGGTTACGAGCAGTACTTC. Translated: CSVEVRGYEQYF.

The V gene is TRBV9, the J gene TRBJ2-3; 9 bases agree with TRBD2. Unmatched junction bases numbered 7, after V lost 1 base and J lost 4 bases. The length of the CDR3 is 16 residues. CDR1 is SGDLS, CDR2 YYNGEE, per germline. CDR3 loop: CASSVTVRGGSDTQYF. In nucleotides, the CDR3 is TGTGCCAGCAGCGTAACTGTGCGGGGGGGCTCAGATACGCAGTATTTT.

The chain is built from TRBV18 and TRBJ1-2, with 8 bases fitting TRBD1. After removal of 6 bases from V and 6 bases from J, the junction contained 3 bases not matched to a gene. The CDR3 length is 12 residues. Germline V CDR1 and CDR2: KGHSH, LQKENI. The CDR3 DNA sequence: TGTGCCAGCTCGGCGACAGGGGATGGCTACACCTTC. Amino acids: CASSATGDGYTF.

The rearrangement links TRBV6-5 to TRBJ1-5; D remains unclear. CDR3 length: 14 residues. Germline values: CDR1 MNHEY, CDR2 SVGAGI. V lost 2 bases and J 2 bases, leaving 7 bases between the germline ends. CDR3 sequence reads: CASSYGSGNQPQHF. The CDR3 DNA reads TGTGCCAGCAGTTACGGATCGGGCAATCAGCCCCAGCATTTT.

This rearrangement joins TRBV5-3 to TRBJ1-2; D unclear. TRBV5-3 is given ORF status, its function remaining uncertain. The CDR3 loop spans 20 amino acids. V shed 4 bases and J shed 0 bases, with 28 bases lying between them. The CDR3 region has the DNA TGTGCCAGAAGCGATTACCGACACTCGCCTTATGACATCACTAACTATGGCTACACCTTC. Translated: CARSDYRHSPYDITNYGYTF.

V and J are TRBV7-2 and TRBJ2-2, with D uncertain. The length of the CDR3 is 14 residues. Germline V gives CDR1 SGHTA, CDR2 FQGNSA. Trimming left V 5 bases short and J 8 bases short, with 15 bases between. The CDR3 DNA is TGTGCCAGCAGCCTCCGAGACTTTGGGGGGGAGCTGTTTTTT. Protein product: CASSLRDFGGELFF.